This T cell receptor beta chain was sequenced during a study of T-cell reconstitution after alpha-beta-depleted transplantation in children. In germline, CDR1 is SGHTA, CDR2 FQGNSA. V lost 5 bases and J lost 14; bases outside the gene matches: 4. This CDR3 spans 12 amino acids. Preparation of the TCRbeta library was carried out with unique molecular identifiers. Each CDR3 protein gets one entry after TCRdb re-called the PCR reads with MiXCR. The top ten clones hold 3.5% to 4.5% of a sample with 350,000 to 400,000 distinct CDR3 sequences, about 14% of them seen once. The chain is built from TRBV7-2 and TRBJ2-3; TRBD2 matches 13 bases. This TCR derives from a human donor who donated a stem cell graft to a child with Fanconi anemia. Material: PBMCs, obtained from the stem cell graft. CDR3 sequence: CASSLGLAGAYF. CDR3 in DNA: TGTGCCAGCAGCCTCGGACTAGCGGGGGCGTATTTT.